This T cell receptor beta chain comes out of a study of cytomegalovirus exposure and HLA in healthy donors. In the PCR, 60 Vbeta and 13 Jbeta primers were used. TCRdb's copy holds only in-frame clones and misses some; the assay was immunoSEQ multiplex PCR. The sample holds some 97,000 clones, 75% to 85% seen once. The clonotype comes from a woman aged 45-65 years in good health and CMV-seropositive. Material: PBMCs.

In DNA form, the CDR3 reads TGTGCCAGCAGTGGGGCCCCGACAGGGGGCCTAATCAGGAACACTGAAGCTTTCTTT. Translation: CASSGAPTGGLIRNTEAFF. The genes are TRBV6-1 and TRBJ1-1; 10 bases map to TRBD1. The CDR3 runs 19 residues. CDR1 and CDR2 from the germline V gene are MNHNS and SASEGT. J gave up 1 base and V 4 bases, and 15 bases lay outside the gene matches.